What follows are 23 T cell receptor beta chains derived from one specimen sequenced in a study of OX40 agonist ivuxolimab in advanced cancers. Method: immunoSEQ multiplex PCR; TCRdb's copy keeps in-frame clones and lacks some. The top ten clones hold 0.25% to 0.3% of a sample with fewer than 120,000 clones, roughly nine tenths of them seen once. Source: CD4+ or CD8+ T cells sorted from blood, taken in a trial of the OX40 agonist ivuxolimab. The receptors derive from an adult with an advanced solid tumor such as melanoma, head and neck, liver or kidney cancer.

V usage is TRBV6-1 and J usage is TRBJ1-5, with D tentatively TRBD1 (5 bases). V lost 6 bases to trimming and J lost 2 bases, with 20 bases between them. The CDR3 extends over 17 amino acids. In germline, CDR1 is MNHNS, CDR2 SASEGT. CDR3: CASRELRQIGGNQPQHF. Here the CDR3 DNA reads TGTGCCAGCAGGGAACTTCGACAAATAGGGGGCAATCAGCCCCAGCATTTT.

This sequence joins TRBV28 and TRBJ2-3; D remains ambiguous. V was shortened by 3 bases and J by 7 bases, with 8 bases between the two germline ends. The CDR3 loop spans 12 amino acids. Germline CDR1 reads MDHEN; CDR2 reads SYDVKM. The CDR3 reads CASSFRRNTQYF. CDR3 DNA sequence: TGTGCCAGCAGTTTTAGGCGGAATACGCAGTATTTT.

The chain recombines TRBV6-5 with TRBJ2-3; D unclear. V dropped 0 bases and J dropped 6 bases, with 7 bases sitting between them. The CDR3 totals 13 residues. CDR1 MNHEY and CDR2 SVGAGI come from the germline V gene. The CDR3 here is CASSYSAADTQYF. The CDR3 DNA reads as TGTGCCAGCAGTTACTCCGCTGCGGATACGCAGTATTTT.

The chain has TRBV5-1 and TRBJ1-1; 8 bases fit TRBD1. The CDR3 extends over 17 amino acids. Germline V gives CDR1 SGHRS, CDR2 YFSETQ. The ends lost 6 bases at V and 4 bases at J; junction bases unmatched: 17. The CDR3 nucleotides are TGCGCCAGCACCCCAGGGGGCCGTCTCAGAGGGATCACTGAAGCTTTCTTT. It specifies CASTPGGRLRGITEAFF.

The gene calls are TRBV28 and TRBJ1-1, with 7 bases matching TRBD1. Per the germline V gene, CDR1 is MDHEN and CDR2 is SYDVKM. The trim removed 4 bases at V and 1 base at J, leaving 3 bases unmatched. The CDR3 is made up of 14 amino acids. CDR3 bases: TGTGCCAGCAGTTCGGGACAGAAGAACACTGAAGCTTTCTTT. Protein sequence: CASSSGQKNTEAFF.

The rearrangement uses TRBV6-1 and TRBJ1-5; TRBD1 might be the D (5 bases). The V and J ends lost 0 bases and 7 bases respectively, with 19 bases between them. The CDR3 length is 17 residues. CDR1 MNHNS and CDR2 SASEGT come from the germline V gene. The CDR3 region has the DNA TGTGCCAGCAGTGAAGCACCACAACAGGTCCGGGGACAGCCCCAGCATTTT. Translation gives CASSEAPQQVRGQPQHF.

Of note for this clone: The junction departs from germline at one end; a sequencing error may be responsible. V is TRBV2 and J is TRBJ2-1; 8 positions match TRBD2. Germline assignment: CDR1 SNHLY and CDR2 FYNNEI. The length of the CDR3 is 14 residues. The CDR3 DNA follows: TGTGCCAACAGTGCCGGGACTAGGTACAATGAGCAGTTCTTC. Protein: CANSAGTRYNEQFF.

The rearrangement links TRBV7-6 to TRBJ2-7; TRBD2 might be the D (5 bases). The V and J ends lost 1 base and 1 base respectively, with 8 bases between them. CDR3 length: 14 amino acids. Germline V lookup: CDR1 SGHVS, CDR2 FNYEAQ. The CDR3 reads CASSLDWTSYEQYF. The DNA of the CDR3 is TGTGCCAGCAGCTTAGATTGGACTTCCTACGAGCAGTACTTC.

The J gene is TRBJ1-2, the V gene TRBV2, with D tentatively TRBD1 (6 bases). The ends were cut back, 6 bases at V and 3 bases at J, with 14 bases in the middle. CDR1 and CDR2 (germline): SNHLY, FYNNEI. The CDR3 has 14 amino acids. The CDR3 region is CASRKGGADYGYTF. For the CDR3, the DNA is TGTGCCAGCAGAAAGGGGGGCGCTGACTATGGCTACACCTTC.

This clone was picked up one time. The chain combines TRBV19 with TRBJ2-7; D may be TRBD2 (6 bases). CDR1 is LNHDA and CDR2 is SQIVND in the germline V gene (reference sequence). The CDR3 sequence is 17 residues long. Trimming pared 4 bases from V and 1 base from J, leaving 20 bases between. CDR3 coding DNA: TGTGCCAGTAGTAAAACAGCCGGGACTGAAGCATCCTACGAGCAGTACTTC. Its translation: CASSKTAGTEASYEQYF.

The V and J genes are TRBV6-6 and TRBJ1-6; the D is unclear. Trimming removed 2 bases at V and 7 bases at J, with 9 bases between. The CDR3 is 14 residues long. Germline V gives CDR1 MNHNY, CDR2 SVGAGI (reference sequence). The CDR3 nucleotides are TGTGCCAGCAGTTACGAAAGGGAAAATTCACCCCTCCACTTT. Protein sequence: CASSYERENSPLHF.

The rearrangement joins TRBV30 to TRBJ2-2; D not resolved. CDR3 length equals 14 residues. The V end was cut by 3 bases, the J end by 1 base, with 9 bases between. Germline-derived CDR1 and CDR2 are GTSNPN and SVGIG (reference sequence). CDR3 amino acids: CAWSLYVNTGELFF. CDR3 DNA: TGTGCCTGGAGCTTATACGTGAACACCGGGGAGCTGTTTTTT.

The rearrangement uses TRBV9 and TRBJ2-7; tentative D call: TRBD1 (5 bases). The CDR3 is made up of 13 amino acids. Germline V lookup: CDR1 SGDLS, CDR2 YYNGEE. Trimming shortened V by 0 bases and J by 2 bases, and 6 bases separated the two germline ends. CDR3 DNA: TGTGCCAGCAGCGTAGAAGGGGCCTACGAGCAGTACTTC. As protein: CASSVEGAYEQYF.

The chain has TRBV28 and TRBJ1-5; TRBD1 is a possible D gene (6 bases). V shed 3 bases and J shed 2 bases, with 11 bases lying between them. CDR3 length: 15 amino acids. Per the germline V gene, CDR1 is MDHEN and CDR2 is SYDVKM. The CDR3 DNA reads TGTGCCAGCAGTTTTCCGGGGGCTGGCAATCAGCCCCAGCATTTT. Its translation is CASSFPGAGNQPQHF.

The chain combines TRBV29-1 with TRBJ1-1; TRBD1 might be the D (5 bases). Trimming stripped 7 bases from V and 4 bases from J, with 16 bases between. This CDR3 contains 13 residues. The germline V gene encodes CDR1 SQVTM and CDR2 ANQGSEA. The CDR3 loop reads CSAQTESGTEAFF. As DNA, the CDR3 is TGCAGCGCTCAGACAGAGAGTGGCACTGAAGCTTTCTTT.

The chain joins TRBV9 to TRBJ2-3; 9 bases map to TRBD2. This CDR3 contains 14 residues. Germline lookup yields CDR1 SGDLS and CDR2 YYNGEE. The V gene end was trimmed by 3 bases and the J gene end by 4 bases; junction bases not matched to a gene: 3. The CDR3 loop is CASSGGGGADTQYF. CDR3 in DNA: TGTGCCAGCAGCGGCGGCGGGGGGGCAGATACGCAGTATTTT.

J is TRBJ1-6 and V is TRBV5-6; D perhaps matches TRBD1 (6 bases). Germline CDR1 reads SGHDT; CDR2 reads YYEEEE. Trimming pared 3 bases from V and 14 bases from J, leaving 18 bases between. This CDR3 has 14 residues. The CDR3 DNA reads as TGTGCCAGCAGCTCGGGACACGCCCAACCGGCCCTCCACTTT. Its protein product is CASSSGHAQPALHF. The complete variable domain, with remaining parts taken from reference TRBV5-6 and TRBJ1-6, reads DAGVTQSPTHLIKTRGQQVTLRCSPKSGHDTVSWYQQALGQGPQFIFQYYEEEERQRGNFPDRFSGHQFPNYSSELNVNALLLGDSALYLCASSSGHAQPALHFGNGTRLTVT.

CDR3: CSVKGTGELFF. DNA for the CDR3: TGCAGCGTAAAGGGCACCGGGGAGCTGTTTTTT. The chain employs TRBV29-1 and TRBJ2-2; D is unresolved. CDR1 and CDR2 from the germline V gene are SQVTM and ANQGSEA. V gave up 6 bases and J gave up 4 bases, with 6 bases separating them. The CDR3 totals 11 residues.

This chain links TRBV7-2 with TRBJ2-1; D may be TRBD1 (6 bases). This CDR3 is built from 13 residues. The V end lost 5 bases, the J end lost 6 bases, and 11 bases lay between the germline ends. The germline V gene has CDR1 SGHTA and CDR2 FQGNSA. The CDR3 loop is CASSQGQFNEQFF. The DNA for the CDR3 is TGTGCCAGCAGCCAAGGACAGTTCAATGAGCAGTTCTTC.

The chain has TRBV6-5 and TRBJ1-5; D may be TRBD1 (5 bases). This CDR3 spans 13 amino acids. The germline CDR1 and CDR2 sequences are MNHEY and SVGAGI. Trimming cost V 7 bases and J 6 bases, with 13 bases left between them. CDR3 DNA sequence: TGTGCCAGCAAGGGAGGGGCGGGTCAGCCCCAGCATTTT. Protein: CASKGGAGQPQHF.

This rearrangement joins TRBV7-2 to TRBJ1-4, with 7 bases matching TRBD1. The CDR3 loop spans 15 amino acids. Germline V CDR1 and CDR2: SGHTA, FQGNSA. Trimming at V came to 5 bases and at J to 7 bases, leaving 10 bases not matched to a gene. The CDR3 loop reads CASSTQTGLGEKLFF. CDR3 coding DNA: TGTGCCAGCAGCACTCAGACAGGGTTGGGTGAAAAACTGTTTTTT.

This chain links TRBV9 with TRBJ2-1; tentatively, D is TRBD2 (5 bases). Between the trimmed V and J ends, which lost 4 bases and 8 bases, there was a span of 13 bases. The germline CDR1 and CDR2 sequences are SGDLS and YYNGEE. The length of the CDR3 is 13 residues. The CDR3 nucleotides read TGTGCCAGCAGCATGGACTTTTCCTATGAGCAGTTCTTC. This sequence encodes CASSMDFSYEQFF.

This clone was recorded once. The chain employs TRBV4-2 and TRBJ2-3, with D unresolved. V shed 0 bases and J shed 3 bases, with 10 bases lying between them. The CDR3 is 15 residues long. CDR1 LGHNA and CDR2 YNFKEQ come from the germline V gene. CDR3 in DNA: TGTGCCAGCAGCCAAGATCGTAAGGAGACAGATACGCAGTATTTT. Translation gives CASSQDRKETDTQYF.